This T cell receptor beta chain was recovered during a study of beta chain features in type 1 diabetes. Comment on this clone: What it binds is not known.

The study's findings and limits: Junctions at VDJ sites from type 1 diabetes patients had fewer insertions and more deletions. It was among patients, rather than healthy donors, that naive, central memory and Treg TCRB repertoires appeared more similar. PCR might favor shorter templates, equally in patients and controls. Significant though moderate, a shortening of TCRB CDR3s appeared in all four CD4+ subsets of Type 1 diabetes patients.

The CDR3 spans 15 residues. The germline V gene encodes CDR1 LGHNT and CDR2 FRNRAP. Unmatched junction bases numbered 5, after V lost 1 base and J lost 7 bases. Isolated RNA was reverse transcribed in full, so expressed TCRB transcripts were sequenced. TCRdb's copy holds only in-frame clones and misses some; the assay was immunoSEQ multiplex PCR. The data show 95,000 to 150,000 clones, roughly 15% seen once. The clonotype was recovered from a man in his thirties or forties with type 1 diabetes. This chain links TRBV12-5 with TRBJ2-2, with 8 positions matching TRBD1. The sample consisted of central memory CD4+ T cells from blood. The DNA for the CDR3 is TGTGCTAGTGGTTTGGGTCAGGGGGCTGACGGGGAGCTGTTTTTT. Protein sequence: CASGLGQGADGELFF.